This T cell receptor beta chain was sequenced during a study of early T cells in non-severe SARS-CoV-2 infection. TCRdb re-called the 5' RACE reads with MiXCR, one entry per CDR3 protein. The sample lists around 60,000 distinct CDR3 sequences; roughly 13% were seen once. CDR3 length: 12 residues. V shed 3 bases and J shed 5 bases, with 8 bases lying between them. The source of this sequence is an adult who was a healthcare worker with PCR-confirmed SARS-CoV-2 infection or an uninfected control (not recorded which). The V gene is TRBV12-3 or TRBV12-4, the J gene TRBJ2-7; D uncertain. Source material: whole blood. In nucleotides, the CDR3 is TGTGCCAGCAGTTTCGAGGTGGACGAGCAGTACTTC. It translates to CASSFEVDEQYF.